This T cell receptor beta chain derives from a study of shared clonotypes between healthy human individuals (dated by TCRdb to the early 2020s). General notes on the study: A couple of women and a few men aged 18 to 49 years were included in the cohort. Libraries were prepared and TCR repertoires were sequenced by different laboratories using diverse techniques, in order to increase sequencing depth and limit assay-specific biases. For each donor, CD4 naive and CD4 memory were each given three plates, CD8 naive was given two plates, and CD8 memory was given one plate. To estimate repertoire size and how much clonotype sharing occurs between individuals, the study deeply sequenced the blood TCR repertoires of a handful of healthy adults. Between about 0.8 and 9.5 billion PBMCs per donor were obtained by leukapheresis. What the authors observed across the whole study: Roughly 5% of naive CD4, 3.5% of naive CD8, about 2.5% of memory CD4, and less than 0.45% of memory CD8 clonotypes were shared across several donors. Higher generation probabilities were observed for clonotypes shared by all four sorted-subset donors than for non-shared clonotypes. Because the study included a small number of donors, the genetic and exposure-history diversity represented was limited. Incomplete sequencing was indicated by rarefaction of sorted-subset datasets, despite the large sequencing depth. Sampling was restricted to blood, and TCR repertoires in tissues likely differ from the TCR repertoires found in blood. Based on pairwise subsampling, the degree of clonotype sharing among donors was expected to be affected by sequencing depth. Naive subsets generally had larger estimated clonotype richness than memory subsets.

CD8 naive samples were CD45RO-negative cells positively selected for CCR7, giving a CD45RA+CCR7+ population that excluded TemRA cells. Healthy HIV-negative adults with no recently reported acute infections or vaccinations were included as donors. Only Caucasian adults living in Nashville, Tennessee, USA were represented among the donors. Blood was obtained by leukapheresis, after which PBMCs were separated by Ficoll-Histopaque density gradient centrifugation and cryopreserved in liquid nitrogen vapor phase. Purity and quantity of every magnetically sorted T cell population were checked by analytical flow cytometry. From each sorted fraction, genomic DNA was isolated and quantified by UV absorbance on a Nanodrop 2000c. The germline V gene encodes CDR1 SGDLS and CDR2 YYNGEE. The junction carries 9 bases between V and J, which are trimmed by 3 bases and 2 bases respectively. Its CDR3 holds 13 amino acids, cysteine through phenylalanine. Only CDR3 DNA remains: 39 bases, in frame from the first base.

Worth noting for this clone: It lacks a known antigen. Base qualities are not recorded, but no much larger clone differs from it by a single base.

Using the deep immunoSEQ assay, multiplex PCR amplified TCR CDR3 regions from genomic DNA. Extracted genomic DNA from each cell subset was distributed evenly across all wells of several immunoSEQ 96-well plates, and each plate was treated as a replicate. Each replicate PCR for sorted subsets received 200 ng genomic DNA, equal to tens of thousands of T cell genomes. Purified libraries were quantified with a Qubit 3.0 fluorometer, sized on a Bioanalyzer 2100, and re-quantified with the KAPA Library Quantification kit. Every immunoSEQ 96-well plate was sequenced on a dedicated single-read 150-cycle Illumina NextSeq 550 flow cell. The authors processed their data as follows. The immunoSEQ output contained only junctional sequences without quality scores, so filtering could not match that applied to full-length reads. To assign V/J genes and CDR3, sequences were annotated using PyIR, a Python wrapper for IgBLAST v1.9, with IMGT germline references. Any read was removed if the V/J assignment was weak (E-value above 1e-6), the CDR3 was missing, or the read contained stop codons, out-of-frame junctions, or ambiguous translated residues. V3J clonotypes were defined by identical inferred V gene, J gene, and CDR3 amino acid sequence. To compute the percentage overlap between repertoires, the number of shared unique clonotypes was divided by the size of the smaller repertoire. RTK rarefaction, the Chao1 estimator, and Recon v2.1 estimates of unobserved clonotypes were used to assess repertoire richness. Generation probabilities for all TCRbeta clonotypes obtained by the gDNA method from a handful of donors were computed using OLGA. Not all clones reach the TCRdb copy of this immuneACCESS table, which keeps in-frame sequences only. Checked studies attribute under half of the gap to unresolved V genes and leave the rest unexplained. The DNA gave D and trimming, while V, J and clone size come from that table. A total of some 2.1 million clones appear in this sample, approximately 94% of them only once. The ten top clones hold around 1.1% of the sample.

Input material: naive CD8+ T cells sorted from blood. Explained via the paper, the cell subset or site label denotes: CD45RA+CCR7+. The source is a man younger than 35 in good health. This chain joins TRBV9 to TRBJ2-7, with the D gene not clear enough to name. The CDR3 has the sequence CASSGAFTYEQYF. At the DNA level, the sequence is TGTGCCAGCAGCGGGGCGTTTACCTACGAGCAGTACTTC. Full variable domain (CDR3 extended with the reference TRBV9 and TRBJ2-7 proteins): DSGVTQTPKHLITATGQRVTLRCSPRSGDLSVYWYQQSLDQGLQFLIQYYNGEERAKGNILERFSAQQFPDLHSELNLSSLELGDSALYFCASSGAFTYEQYFGPGTRLTVT.